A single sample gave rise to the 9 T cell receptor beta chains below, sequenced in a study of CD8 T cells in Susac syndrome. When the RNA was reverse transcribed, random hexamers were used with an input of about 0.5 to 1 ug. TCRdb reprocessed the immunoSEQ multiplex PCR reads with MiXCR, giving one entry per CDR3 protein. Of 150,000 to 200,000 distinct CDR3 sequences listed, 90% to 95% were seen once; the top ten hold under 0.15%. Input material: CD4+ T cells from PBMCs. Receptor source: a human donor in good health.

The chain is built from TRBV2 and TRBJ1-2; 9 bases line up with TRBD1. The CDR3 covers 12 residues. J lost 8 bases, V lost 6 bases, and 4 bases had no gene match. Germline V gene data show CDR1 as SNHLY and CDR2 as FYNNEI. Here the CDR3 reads CASRRTGAGYTF. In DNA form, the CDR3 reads TGTGCCAGCAGGCGGACAGGGGCGGGCTACACCTTC.

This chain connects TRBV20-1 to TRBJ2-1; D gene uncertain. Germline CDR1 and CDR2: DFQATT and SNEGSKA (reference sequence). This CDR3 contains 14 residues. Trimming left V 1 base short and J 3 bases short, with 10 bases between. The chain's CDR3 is CSARAAIGYNEQFF. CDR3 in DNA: TGCAGTGCTAGAGCGGCTATCGGCTACAATGAGCAGTTCTTC.

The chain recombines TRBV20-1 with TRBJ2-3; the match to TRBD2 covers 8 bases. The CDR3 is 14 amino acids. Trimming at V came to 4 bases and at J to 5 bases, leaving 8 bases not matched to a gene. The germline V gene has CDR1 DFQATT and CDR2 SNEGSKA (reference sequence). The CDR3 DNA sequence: TGCAGTGCTATCCCCGGGACTAGTGGAGATACGCAGTATTTT. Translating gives CSAIPGTSGDTQYF.

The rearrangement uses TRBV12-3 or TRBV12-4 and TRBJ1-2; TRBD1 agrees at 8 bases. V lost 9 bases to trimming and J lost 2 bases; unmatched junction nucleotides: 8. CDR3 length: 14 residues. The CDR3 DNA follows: TGTGCCAGTAGTCTCGGACAGGGAAACTATGGCTACACCTTC. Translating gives CASSLGQGNYGYTF.

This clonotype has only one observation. The CDR3 DNA reads TGTGCCTGGAGTGTCGCGACAGGGTTGGAGCAGTTCTTC. Translating gives CAWSVATGLEQFF. V usage is TRBV30 and J usage is TRBJ2-1; 7 bases fit TRBD1. Germline lookup yields CDR1 GTSNPN and CDR2 SVGIG (reference sequence). V trimming: 0 bases; J trimming: 10 bases; junction bases outside the gene matches: 6. The length of the CDR3 is 13 residues.

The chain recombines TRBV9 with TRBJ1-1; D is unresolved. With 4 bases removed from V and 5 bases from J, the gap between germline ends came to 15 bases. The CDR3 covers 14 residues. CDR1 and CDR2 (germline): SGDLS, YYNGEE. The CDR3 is CASSTDNPGTEAFF. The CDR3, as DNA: TGTGCCAGCAGCACCGACAACCCGGGGACTGAAGCTTTCTTT.

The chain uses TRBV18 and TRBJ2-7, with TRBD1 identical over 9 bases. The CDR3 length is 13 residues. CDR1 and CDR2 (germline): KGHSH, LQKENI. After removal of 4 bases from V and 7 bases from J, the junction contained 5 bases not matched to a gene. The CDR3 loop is CASSRQTGGEQYF. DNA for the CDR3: TGTGCCAGCTCACGGCAGACAGGGGGGGAGCAGTACTTC.

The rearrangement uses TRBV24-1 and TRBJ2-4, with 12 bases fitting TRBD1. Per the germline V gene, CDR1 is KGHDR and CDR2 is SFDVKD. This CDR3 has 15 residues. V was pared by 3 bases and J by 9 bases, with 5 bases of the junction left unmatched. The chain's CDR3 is CATSDPGTGGSIQYF. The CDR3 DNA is TGTGCCACCAGTGATCCGGGGACAGGGGGCAGCATTCAGTACTTC.

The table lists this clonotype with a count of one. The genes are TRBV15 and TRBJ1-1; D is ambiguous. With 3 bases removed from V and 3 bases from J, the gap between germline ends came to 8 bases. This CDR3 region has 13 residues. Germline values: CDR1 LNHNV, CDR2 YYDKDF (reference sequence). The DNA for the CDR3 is TGTGCCACCAGCAGGGGCACCGACACTGAAGCTTTCTTT. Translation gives CATSRGTDTEAFF.